This TCR beta chain originates from a study of CD8 T cells in ankylosing spondylitis. CDR1 and CDR2 from the germline V gene are SQVTM and ANQGSEA. V lost 3 bases to trimming and J lost 0 bases, with 6 bases between them. This CDR3 contains 14 residues. In regard to this clonotype: No antigen is known for it.

Libraries of TCR beta came from quantitative 5'-RACE with molecular barcodes. TCRdb processed the 5' RACE reads anew with MiXCR; each CDR3 protein has one entry. Of under 250,000 distinct CDR3 sequences listed, over 9.5% were seen once; the top ten hold 2.5% to 3%. Overall study findings and caveats: Some of these motif variants have turned up before, in reports on reactive arthritis synovial fluid and blood. Blood of patients with ankylosing spondylitis appeared to be characterized by a TCR beta motif of eight highly homologous variants.

Sequenced sample: blood, either unsorted or a sorted T cell fraction (not recorded which). This sequence was found in a male donor with ankylosing spondylitis or in good health (not recorded which). This sequence joins TRBV29-1 and TRBJ2-6; D unclear. CDR3 region: CSVDAGSGANVLTF. In nucleotides, the CDR3 is TGCAGCGTTGACGCAGGCTCTGGGGCCAACGTCCTGACTTTC.